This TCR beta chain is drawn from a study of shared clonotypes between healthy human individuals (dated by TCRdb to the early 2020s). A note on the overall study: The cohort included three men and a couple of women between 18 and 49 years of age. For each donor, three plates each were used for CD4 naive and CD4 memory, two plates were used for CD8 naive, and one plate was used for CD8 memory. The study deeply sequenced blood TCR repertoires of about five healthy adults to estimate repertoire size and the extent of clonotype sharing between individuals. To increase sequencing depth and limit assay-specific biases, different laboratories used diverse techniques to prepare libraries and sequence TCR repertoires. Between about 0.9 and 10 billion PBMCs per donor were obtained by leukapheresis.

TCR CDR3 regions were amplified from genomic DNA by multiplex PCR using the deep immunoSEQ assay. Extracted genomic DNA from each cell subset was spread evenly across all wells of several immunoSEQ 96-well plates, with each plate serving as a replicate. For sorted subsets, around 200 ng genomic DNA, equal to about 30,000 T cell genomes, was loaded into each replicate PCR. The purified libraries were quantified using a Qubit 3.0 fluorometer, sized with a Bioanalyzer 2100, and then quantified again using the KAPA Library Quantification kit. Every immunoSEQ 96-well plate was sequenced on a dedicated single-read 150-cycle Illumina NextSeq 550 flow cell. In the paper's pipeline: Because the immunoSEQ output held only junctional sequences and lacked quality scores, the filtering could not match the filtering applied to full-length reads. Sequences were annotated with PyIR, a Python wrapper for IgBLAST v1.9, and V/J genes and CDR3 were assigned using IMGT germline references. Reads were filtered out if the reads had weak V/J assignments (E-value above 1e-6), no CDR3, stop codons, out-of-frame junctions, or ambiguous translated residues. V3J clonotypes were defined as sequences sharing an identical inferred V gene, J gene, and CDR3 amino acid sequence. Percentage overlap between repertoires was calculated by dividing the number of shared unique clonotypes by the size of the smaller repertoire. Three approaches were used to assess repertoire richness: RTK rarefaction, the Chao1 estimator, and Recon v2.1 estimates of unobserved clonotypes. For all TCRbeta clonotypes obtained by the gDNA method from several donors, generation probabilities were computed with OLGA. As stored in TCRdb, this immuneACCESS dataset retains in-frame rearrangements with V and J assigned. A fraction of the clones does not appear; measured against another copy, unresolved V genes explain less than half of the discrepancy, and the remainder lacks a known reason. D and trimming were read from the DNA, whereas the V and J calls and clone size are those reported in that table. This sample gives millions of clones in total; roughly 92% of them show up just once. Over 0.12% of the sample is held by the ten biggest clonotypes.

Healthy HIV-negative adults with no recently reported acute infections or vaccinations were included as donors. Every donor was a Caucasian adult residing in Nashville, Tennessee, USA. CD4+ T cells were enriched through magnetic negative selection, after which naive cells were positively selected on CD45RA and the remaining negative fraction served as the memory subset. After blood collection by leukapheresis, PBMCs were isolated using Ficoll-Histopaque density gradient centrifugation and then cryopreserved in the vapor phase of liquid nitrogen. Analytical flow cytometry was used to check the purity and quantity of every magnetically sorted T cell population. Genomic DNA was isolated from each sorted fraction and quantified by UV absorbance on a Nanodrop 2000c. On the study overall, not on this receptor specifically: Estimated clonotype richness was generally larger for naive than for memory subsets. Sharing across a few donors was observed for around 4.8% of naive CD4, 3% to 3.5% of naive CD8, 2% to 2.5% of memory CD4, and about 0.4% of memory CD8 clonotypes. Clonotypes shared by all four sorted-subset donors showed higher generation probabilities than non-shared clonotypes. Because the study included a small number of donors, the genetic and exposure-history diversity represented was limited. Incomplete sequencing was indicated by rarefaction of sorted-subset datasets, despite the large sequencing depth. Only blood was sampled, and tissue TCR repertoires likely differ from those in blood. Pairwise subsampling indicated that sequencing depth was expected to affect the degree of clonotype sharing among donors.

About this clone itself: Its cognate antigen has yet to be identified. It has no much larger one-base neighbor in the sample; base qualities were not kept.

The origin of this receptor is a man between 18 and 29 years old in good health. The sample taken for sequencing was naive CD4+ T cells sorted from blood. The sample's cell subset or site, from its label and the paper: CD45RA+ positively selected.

The CDR3: CASTLTGNQPQHF. The sequenced DNA: TGTGCCAGCACCCTAACAGGTAATCAGCCCCAGCATTTT. The rearrangement joined TRBV6-1 to TRBJ1-5, and TRBD1 may be the D gene, going by 5 matching bases. The CDR1 and CDR2 encoded by the germline V gene are MNHNS and SASEGT. Including the terminal cysteine and phenylalanine, the CDR3 comprises 13 residues. Kept here is only the CDR3 DNA, which spans 39 bases and is read in frame from base 1. V is shortened by 7 bases, J by 4 bases, and the region joining them spans 11 bases.